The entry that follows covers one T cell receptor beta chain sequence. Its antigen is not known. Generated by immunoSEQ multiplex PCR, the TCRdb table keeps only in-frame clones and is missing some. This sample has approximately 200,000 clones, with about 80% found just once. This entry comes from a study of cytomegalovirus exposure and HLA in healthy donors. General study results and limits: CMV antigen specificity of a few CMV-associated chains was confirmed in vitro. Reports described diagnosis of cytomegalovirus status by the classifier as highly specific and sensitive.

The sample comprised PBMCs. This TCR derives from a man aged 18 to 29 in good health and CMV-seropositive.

CDR3 nucleotide sequence: TGCGCCAGCAGCTCTCACTGGGGGACTAGCGGGAGGGATGAGACCCAGTACTTC. Residues: CASSSHWGTSGRDETQYF. J is TRBJ2-5 and V is TRBV4-3; 16 bases agree with TRBD2. The CDR3 has 18 residues. Germline CDR1 and CDR2: LGHNA and YSLEER. V gave up 5 bases and J gave up 5 bases; unmatched junction bases: 11.